Listed below are T cell receptor beta chains from one sample, sequenced in a study of T cell responses to AZD1222 COVID-19 vaccine. Data came from immunoSEQ multiplex PCR; TCRdb stores just in-frame clones and leaves some out. The sample has over 100,000 clones, 75% to 90% seen once. Sequencing was performed on peripheral blood, taken on day 0 of AZD1222 vaccination. Every receptor here comes from an adult in good health. The CDR3 runs from the conserved cysteine through the conserved F or W. A D gene is named only where the DNA matches it firmly. Where a row states a size, it is once, few, many or the class of an expanded clone; other rows omit it.

cdr3_length: 11
v_call: TRBV20-1
clone_size: -
j_call: TRBJ1-6
d_call: -
cdr3_nt: TGCAGTGCTAGTTCAGGGGTCCCTTTCCACTTT
cdr3_aa: CSASSGVPFHF

cdr3_length: 16
v_call: TRBV18
clone_size: -
j_call: TRBJ2-2
d_call: TRBD1
cdr3_nt: TGTGCCAGTTCAACGAGACAGGGTTGGCAGGCCGGGGAGCTGTTTTTT
cdr3_aa: CASSTRQGWQAGELFF

cdr3_length: 14
v_call: TRBV5-5
clone_size: -
j_call: TRBJ1-4
d_call: -
cdr3_nt: TGTGCCAGCAGCTTGGACATGAGGGTTGGAAAACTGTTTTTT
cdr3_aa: CASSLDMRVGKLFF

cdr3_length: 16
v_call: TRBV19
clone_size: -
j_call: TRBJ2-6
d_call: TRBD1
cdr3_nt: TGTGCCAGTAGTGACGGGACAGTCCCCGGGGCCAACGTCCTGACTTTC
cdr3_aa: CASSDGTVPGANVLTF

cdr3_length: 17
v_call: TRBV7-2
clone_size: -
j_call: TRBJ1-5
d_call: TRBD1
cdr3_nt: TGTGCCAGCAGCCCAGGGGGGGGCCCCTATAGCAATCAGCCCCAGCATTTT
cdr3_aa: CASSPGGGPYSNQPQHF

cdr3_length: 11
v_call: TRBV19
clone_size: once
j_call: TRBJ2-1
d_call: -
cdr3_nt: TGTGCCAGTAGGAGTTACAATGAGCAGTTCTTC
cdr3_aa: CASRSYNEQFF

cdr3_length: 13
v_call: TRBV6-5
clone_size: -
j_call: TRBJ2-3
d_call: -
cdr3_nt: TGTGCCAGCACCCGACAGGTCCCAGATACGCAGTATTTT
cdr3_aa: CASTRQVPDTQYF

cdr3_length: 12
v_call: TRBV28
clone_size: -
j_call: TRBJ1-1
d_call: -
cdr3_nt: TGTGCCAGCAGTTTGGTGAACACTGAAGCTTTCTTT
cdr3_aa: CASSLVNTEAFF

cdr3_length: 16
v_call: TRBV5-4
clone_size: -
j_call: TRBJ1-4
d_call: -
cdr3_nt: TGTGCCAGCACTGAGTATCGGGGAGATGGAGGTGAAAAACTGTTTTTT
cdr3_aa: CASTEYRGDGGEKLFF

cdr3_length: 13
v_call: TRBV29-1
clone_size: few
j_call: TRBJ2-2
d_call: -
cdr3_nt: TGCAGCGTTCCGATCCCCCGGAGCGGGGAGCTGTTTTTT
cdr3_aa: CSVPIPRSGELFF

cdr3_length: 16
v_call: TRBV5-1
clone_size: -
j_call: TRBJ2-2
d_call: TRBD2
cdr3_nt: TGCGCCAGCAGCTTGGCCGGCGGGGGTGTCACCGGGGAGCTGTTTTTT
cdr3_aa: CASSLAGGGVTGELFF

cdr3_length: 17
v_call: TRBV7-9
clone_size: -
j_call: TRBJ1-5
d_call: -
cdr3_nt: TGTGCCAGCAGCTTAGGCCCGCGAGGAGAGGTCAATCAGCCCCAGCATTTT
cdr3_aa: CASSLGPRGEVNQPQHF

cdr3_length: 14
v_call: TRBV28
clone_size: -
j_call: TRBJ1-1
d_call: TRBD1
cdr3_nt: TGTGCCAGCAGAAGGGACAGGGTGAACACTGAAGCTTTCTTT
cdr3_aa: CASRRDRVNTEAFF

cdr3_length: 15
v_call: TRBV3-1/TRBV3-2
clone_size: once
j_call: TRBJ2-7
d_call: TRBD2
cdr3_nt: TGTGCCAGCAGCCGGGGGACTAGCGGCTCCTACGAGCAGTACTTC
cdr3_aa: CASSRGTSGSYEQYF

cdr3_length: 17
v_call: TRBV5-1
clone_size: -
j_call: TRBJ2-7
d_call: -
cdr3_nt: TGCGCCAGCAGCTTGTCCGCAGGGAGGAATTCTGTCTACGAGCAGTACTTC
cdr3_aa: CASSLSAGRNSVYEQYF

cdr3_length: 13
v_call: TRBV18
clone_size: -
j_call: TRBJ1-5
d_call: -
cdr3_nt: TGTGCCAGCTCACCGGGGGGAAATCAGCCCCAGCATTTT
cdr3_aa: CASSPGGNQPQHF

cdr3_length: 15
v_call: TRBV18
clone_size: once
j_call: TRBJ1-4
d_call: TRBD1
cdr3_nt: TGTGCCAGCTCACCTCCCGGACAGGGCGGTGAAAAACTGTTTTTT
cdr3_aa: CASSPPGQGGEKLFF

cdr3_length: 15
v_call: TRBV5-6
clone_size: -
j_call: TRBJ1-5
d_call: -
cdr3_nt: TGTGCCAGCAGCAAGGTAACAGGGAGTCCACAGCCCCAGCATTTT
cdr3_aa: CASSKVTGSPQPQHF

cdr3_length: 15
v_call: TRBV19
clone_size: -
j_call: TRBJ1-2
d_call: TRBD1
cdr3_nt: TGTGCCAGTAGTATGGCTGGACAGGGGACGGGTGGCTACACCTTC
cdr3_aa: CASSMAGQGTGGYTF

cdr3_length: 12
v_call: TRBV5-1
clone_size: -
j_call: TRBJ1-2
d_call: -
cdr3_nt: TGCGCCAGCAGCTTGCAAGGCTACGGCTACACCTTC
cdr3_aa: CASSLQGYGYTF

cdr3_length: 16
v_call: TRBV27
clone_size: -
j_call: TRBJ1-5
d_call: -
cdr3_nt: TGTGCCAGCAGTCCTCACGTGGGGGCGGTCGGTCAGCCCCAGCATTTT
cdr3_aa: CASSPHVGAVGQPQHF

cdr3_length: 12
v_call: TRBV29-1
clone_size: -
j_call: TRBJ1-2
d_call: -
cdr3_nt: TGCAGCGCCTCCACAGGGCTCTATGGCTACACCTTC
cdr3_aa: CSASTGLYGYTF

cdr3_length: 11
v_call: TRBV6-5
clone_size: -
j_call: TRBJ2-7
d_call: -
cdr3_nt: TGTGCCAGCACTACTGGTTATGAGCAGTACTTC
cdr3_aa: CASTTGYEQYF

cdr3_length: 13
v_call: TRBV7-2
clone_size: -
j_call: TRBJ1-3
d_call: -
cdr3_nt: TGTGCCAGCAGCTTAGGCGGTGGAAACACCATATATTTT
cdr3_aa: CASSLGGGNTIYF

cdr3_length: 14
v_call: TRBV5-6
clone_size: -
j_call: TRBJ2-7
d_call: -
cdr3_nt: TGTGCCAGCAGCTTGGGAGGGGGCTCCTACGAGCAGTACTTC
cdr3_aa: CASSLGGGSYEQYF

cdr3_length: 14
v_call: TRBV6-2/TRBV6-3
clone_size: -
j_call: TRBJ2-2
d_call: TRBD1
cdr3_nt: TGTGCCAGCAGCCAGACAGGGGTCACCGGGGAGCTGTTTTTT
cdr3_aa: CASSQTGVTGELFF

cdr3_length: 22
v_call: TRBV3-1/TRBV3-2
clone_size: once
j_call: TRBJ1-6
d_call: TRBD1
cdr3_nt: TGTGCCAGCAGCCAGGTATACAGGGGCACGCGGCAGGTCGGAGATCCGAATTCACCCCTCCACTTT
cdr3_aa: CASSQVYRGTRQVGDPNSPLHF

cdr3_length: 13
v_call: TRBV5-4
clone_size: once
j_call: TRBJ2-5
d_call: -
cdr3_nt: TGTGCCAGCAGCTTGGACGGTGGGGAGACCCAGTACTTC
cdr3_aa: CASSLDGGETQYF